This T cell receptor beta chain was retrieved from a study of CD8+CD57+ T cells in acquired aplastic anemia. Profiles of TCR beta VDJ and CDR3 were generated from a genomic DNA template. TCRdb passed the reads through MiXCR, listing each CDR3 protein once. The top ten clones hold more than 0.85% of a sample with some 170,000 distinct CDR3 sequences, around 48% of them seen once. This clonotype has a single count. The antigen remains unidentified. Only patients with CD8+CD57+ cell expansion on flow cytometry were chosen for sequencing. Every patient had severe acquired aplastic anemia. Study conclusions and caveats: Between patients and controls, around 31 CD8+ CDR3 sequences were found in common.

This CDR3 contains 13 residues. Germline CDR1 KGHDR, CDR2 SFDVKD. V lost 4 bases, J lost 8 bases, and 6 bases stayed unmatched. The V and J genes are TRBV24-1 and TRBJ1-1, with TRBD1 matching 7 bases. The receptor was isolated from a human donor with aplastic anemia. Sequencing was carried out using sorted CD4+, CD8+, or CD8+CD57+ T cells (not recorded which) from PBMCs. The CDR3 nucleotides read TGTGCCACCAGTGAGGGACCGGGACAGGAAGCTTTCTTT. Its protein is CATSEGPGQEAFF.